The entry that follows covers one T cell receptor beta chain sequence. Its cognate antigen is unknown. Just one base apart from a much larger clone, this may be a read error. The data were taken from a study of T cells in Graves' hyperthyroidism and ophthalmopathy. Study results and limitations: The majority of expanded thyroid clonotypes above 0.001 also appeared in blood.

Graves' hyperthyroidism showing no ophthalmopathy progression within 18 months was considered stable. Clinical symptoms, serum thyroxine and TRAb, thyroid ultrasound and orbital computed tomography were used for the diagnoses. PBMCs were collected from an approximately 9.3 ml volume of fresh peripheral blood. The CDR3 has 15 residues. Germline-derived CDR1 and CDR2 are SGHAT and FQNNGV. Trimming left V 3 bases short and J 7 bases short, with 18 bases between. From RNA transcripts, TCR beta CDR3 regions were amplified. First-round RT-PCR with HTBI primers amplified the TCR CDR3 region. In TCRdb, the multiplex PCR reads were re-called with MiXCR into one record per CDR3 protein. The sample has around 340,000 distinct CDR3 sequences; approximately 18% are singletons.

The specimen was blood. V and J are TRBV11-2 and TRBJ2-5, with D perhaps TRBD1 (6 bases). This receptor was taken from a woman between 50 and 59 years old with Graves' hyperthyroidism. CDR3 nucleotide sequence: TGTGCCAGCAGCTTGGGGGACATAATAGGGGGGACCCAGTACTTC. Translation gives CASSLGDIIGGTQYF.